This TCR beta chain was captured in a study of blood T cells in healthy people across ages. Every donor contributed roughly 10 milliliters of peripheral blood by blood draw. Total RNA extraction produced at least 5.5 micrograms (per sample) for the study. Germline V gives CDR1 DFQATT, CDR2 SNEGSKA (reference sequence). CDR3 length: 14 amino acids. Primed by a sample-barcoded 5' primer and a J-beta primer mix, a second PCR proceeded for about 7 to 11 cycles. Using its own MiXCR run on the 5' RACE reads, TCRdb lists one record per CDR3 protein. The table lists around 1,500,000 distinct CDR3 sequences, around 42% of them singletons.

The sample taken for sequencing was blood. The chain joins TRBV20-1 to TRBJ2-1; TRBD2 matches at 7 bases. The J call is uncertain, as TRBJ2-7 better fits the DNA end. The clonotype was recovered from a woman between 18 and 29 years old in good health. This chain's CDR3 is CSARARAGTYEQYF. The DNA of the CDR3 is TGCAGTGCTAGGGCCCGAGCGGGGACCTACGAGCAGTACTTC.